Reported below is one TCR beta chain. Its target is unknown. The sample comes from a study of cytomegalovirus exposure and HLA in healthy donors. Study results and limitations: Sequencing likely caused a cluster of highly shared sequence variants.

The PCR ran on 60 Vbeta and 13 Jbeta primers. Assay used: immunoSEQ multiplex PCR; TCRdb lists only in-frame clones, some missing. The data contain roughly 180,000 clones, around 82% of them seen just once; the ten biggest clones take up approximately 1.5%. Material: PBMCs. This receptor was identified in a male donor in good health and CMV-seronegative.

CDR3 nucleotide sequence: TGTGCCAGCAGCACCGGGACTAACGCCTACAATGAGCAGTTCTTC. This codes for CASSTGTNAYNEQFF. The chain recombines TRBV9 with TRBJ2-1; 7 nucleotides match TRBD2. CDR3 length: 15 residues. Per the germline V gene, CDR1 is SGDLS and CDR2 is YYNGEE. The V segment lost 4 bases and the J segment 2 bases; nucleotides outside the gene matches: 6.